One and the same sample provided the 21 T cell receptor beta chains below, sequenced in a study of shared clonotypes between healthy human individuals (dated by TCRdb to 2020 to 2022). Library prep was done by the immunoSEQ multiplex PCR assay. TCRdb limited this immuneACCESS table to in-frame rearrangements with V and J called. A share of clones is missing; checked studies link under half to unresolved V genes, and the rest is unexplained. This sample is represented by fewer than 1.8 million clones; roughly 98.5% of them were singletons. The ten largest clones add up to under 0.45% of the sample. Sample: naive CD4+ T cells sorted from blood. The cell subset or site label corresponds to: CD45RA+ positively selected. These receptors were taken from a man between 25 and 39 years old in good health.

Concerning this clone itself: Germline and junction disagree at one end, which may indicate a read error. The V gene is TRBV20-1, the J gene TRBJ2-3; D is unresolved. The CDR3 runs to 11 residues. Germline V CDR1 and CDR2: DFQATT, SNEGSKA (reference sequence). Here the CDR3 DNA reads TGCAGTGCTAGAGATCCCACGACATGGGATTTT. This sequence encodes CSARDPTTWDF.

V gene TRBV6-6 combines with J gene TRBJ1-1; 7 nucleotides line up with TRBD1. Germline-derived CDR1 and CDR2 are MNHNY and SVGAGI (reference sequence). J lost 1 base, V lost 7 bases, and 3 bases had no gene match. The CDR3 spans 13 residues. The DNA for the CDR3 is TGTGCCAGCATTGACAGGGAGAACACTGAAGCTTTCTTT. Its protein is CASIDRENTEAFF.

The chain employs TRBV6-6 and TRBJ2-1; 8 positions agree with TRBD2. The length of the CDR3 is 16 residues. Trimming took 6 bases from V and 3 from J; bases not matched to a gene: 10. Germline V gene data show CDR1 as MNHNY and CDR2 as SVGAGI (reference sequence). For the CDR3, the DNA is TGTGCCAGCAGCAGCCTCGGGGGGGCGATCTACAATGAGCAGTTCTTC. It yields the protein CASSSLGGAIYNEQFF.

The V and J genes are TRBV6-5 and TRBJ2-1, with D maybe TRBD2 (6 bases). Germline V CDR1 and CDR2: MNHEY, SVGAGI. Trimming stripped 2 bases from V and 10 bases from J, with 15 bases between. The CDR3 covers 14 residues. The CDR3: CASSYISGVNEQFF. The CDR3 DNA sequence: TGTGCCAGCAGTTACATATCGGGGGTCAACGAGCAGTTCTTC.

This chain links TRBV5-1 with TRBJ2-3, with D possibly being TRBD1 (5 bases). From germline, CDR1 is SGHRS and CDR2 YFSETQ. The CDR3 has 14 residues. Trimming stripped 5 bases from V and 0 bases from J, with 10 bases between. The CDR3 sequence: CASRHRQSTDTQYF. The CDR3 DNA follows: TGCGCCAGCAGGCATCGACAGAGCACAGATACGCAGTATTTT.

The rearrangement links TRBV7-6 to TRBJ2-7; the D gene is possibly TRBD2 (7 bases). The CDR3 totals 15 residues. V was clipped by 3 bases and J by 0 bases, with 12 bases between them. Germline V gives CDR1 SGHVS, CDR2 FNYEAQ. As DNA, the CDR3 is TGTGCCAGCAGCTTGGGGGGGCTTCACTCCTACGAGCAGTACTTC. Amino acid sequence: CASSLGGLHSYEQYF.

The gene calls are TRBV7-8 and TRBJ2-1, with TRBD2 matching 12 bases. Trimming cost V 5 bases and J 9 bases; bases outside gene matches: 11. Germline CDR1 reads SGHVS; CDR2 reads FQNEAQ. This CDR3 contains 16 residues. CDR3 in DNA: TGTGCCAGCAGCGGGGCCCTAGCGGGAGGGGTTGGTGAGCAGTTCTTC. The encoded protein is CASSGALAGGVGEQFF.

The V call is TRBV9, the J call TRBJ2-1; tentative D call: TRBD1 (5 bases). Deletions cut 3 bases from V and 3 bases from J, with 7 bases between. The CDR3 contains 13 residues. The V gene's germline CDR1 is SGDLS and CDR2 YYNGEE. The CDR3 sequence: CASSATDYNEQFF. The DNA of the CDR3 is TGTGCCAGCAGCGCGACAGACTACAATGAGCAGTTCTTC.

The CDR3 region has the DNA TGTGCCAGCTCAATTGGGACATCCCAAGAGACCCAGTACTTC. This codes for CASSIGTSQETQYF. This chain uses TRBV18 with TRBJ2-5; tentatively, D is TRBD1 (6 bases). The germline V gene encodes CDR1 KGHSH and CDR2 LQKENI. Between the trimmed V and J ends, which lost 5 bases and 1 base, there was a span of 11 bases. The CDR3 runs to 14 residues.

In DNA form, the CDR3 reads TGTGCCAGCAGGCGAAACAGGGACAGCCCCGGCATTCAGTACTTC. Its translation is CASRRNRDSPGIQYF. This chain joins TRBV27 and TRBJ2-4, with 7 bases lining up with TRBD1. Germline V gene sequence: CDR1 MNHEY, CDR2 SMNVEV (reference sequence). V lost 6 bases, J lost 9 bases, and 14 bases stayed unmatched. This CDR3 comprises 15 residues.

The chain is built from TRBV19 and TRBJ1-2; 9 bases map to TRBD1. Germline loops: CDR1 LNHDA, CDR2 SQIVND (reference sequence). The CDR3 runs 15 residues. Trimming took 7 bases from V and 3 from J; bases not matched to a gene: 9. CDR3 sequence reads: CASIPTGTGHYGYTF. The DNA of the CDR3 is TGTGCCAGTATCCCGACCGGGACAGGGCACTATGGCTACACCTTC.

V and J are TRBV4-1 and TRBJ2-5; D ambiguous. Deletions cut 4 bases from V and 1 base from J, with 13 bases between. Per the germline V gene, CDR1 is MGHRA and CDR2 is YSYEKL. The CDR3 covers 15 residues. The CDR3 loop reads CASSPPNSFQETQYF. Written as DNA, the CDR3 is TGCGCCAGCAGCCCCCCCAACTCTTTCCAAGAGACCCAGTACTTC.

This chain joins TRBV9 and TRBJ2-3; possible D gene TRBD2, 6 bases. The V gene lost 4 bases and the J gene lost 2 bases, with 26 bases spanning the gap. Germline lookup yields CDR1 SGDLS and CDR2 YYNGEE. The CDR3 spans 19 residues. CDR3 residues: CASSRGDARKFEDTDTQYF. CDR3 nucleotide sequence: TGTGCCAGCAGCCGCGGGGATGCAAGAAAATTCGAAGACACAGATACGCAGTATTTT.

The chain recombines TRBV6-1 with TRBJ2-5, with 7 positions matching TRBD1. With 7 bases clipped from V and 1 base from J, the junction kept 3 bases outside the gene matches. The CDR3 consists of 13 residues. The germline gives CDR1 MNHNS, CDR2 SASEGT. The CDR3 spells CASTGQVQETQYF. CDR3 nucleotide sequence: TGTGCCAGCACCGGACAGGTCCAAGAGACCCAGTACTTC.

The V and J genes are TRBV14 and TRBJ1-4; D is undetermined. The CDR3 has 13 amino acids. Per the germline V gene, CDR1 is SGHDN and CDR2 is FVKESK. V lost 2 bases and J lost 4, with 5 bases in between. The CDR3 region is CASSQYFNEKLFF. CDR3 nucleotides: TGTGCCAGCAGCCAATATTTTAATGAAAAACTGTTTTTT.

The V call is TRBV27, the J call TRBJ2-7; 10 nucleotides align to TRBD2. The V gene end was trimmed by 2 bases and the J gene end by 4 bases; junction bases not matched to a gene: 5. CDR1 is MNHEY, CDR2 SMNVEV, per germline (reference sequence). The CDR3 is made up of 15 amino acids. CDR3 bases: TGTGCCAGCAGTTTACAAAGCGGGAGGGGTTACGAGCAGTACTTC. Its translation is CASSLQSGRGYEQYF.

The chain combines TRBV9 with TRBJ2-1; 8 bases match TRBD1. Germline loops: CDR1 SGDLS, CDR2 YYNGEE. The CDR3 length is 15 residues. V was pared by 0 bases and J by 5 bases, with 4 bases of the junction left unmatched. The CDR3 loop reads CASSVGTGINNEQFF. CDR3 sequence (DNA): TGTGCCAGCAGCGTAGGGACAGGGATAAACAATGAGCAGTTCTTC.

The rearrangement uses TRBV29-1 and TRBJ2-5; D uncertain. V lost 7 bases to trimming and J lost 3 bases, with 12 bases between them. Germline V lookup: CDR1 SQVTM, CDR2 ANQGSEA. The CDR3 sequence is 12 residues long. The CDR3 here is CSAGRFEETQYF. As DNA, the CDR3 is TGCAGCGCCGGTCGGTTCGAAGAGACCCAGTACTTC.

As for this clone: Other DNA sequences in this sample translate to the same CDR3. V is TRBV29-1 and J is TRBJ1-2; weak D call: TRBD1 (6 bases). Germline CDR1 is SQVTM and CDR2 is ANQGSEA. V was clipped by 4 bases and J by 2 bases, with 8 bases between them. This CDR3 comprises 12 residues. CDR3 coding DNA: TGCAGCGTTGTAGGGGGAAACTATGGCTACACCTTC. Protein sequence: CSVVGGNYGYTF.

This clone was counted once. The CDR3 loop reads CAWQPEKLDSYEQYF. CDR3 nucleotide sequence: TGTGCCTGGCAACCTGAAAAACTAGACTCCTACGAGCAGTACTTC. V is TRBV30 and J is TRBJ2-7, with a possible D match to TRBD2 (5 bases). Per the germline V gene, CDR1 is GTSNPN and CDR2 is SVGIG (reference sequence). The CDR3 extends over 15 amino acids. Trimming cost V 5 bases and J 0 bases, with 17 bases left between them.

The chain uses TRBV9 and TRBJ2-1, with 14 bases that match TRBD2. With 4 bases clipped from V and 7 bases from J, the junction kept 4 bases outside the gene matches. The CDR3 runs 15 residues. The germline CDR1 and CDR2 sequences are SGDLS and YYNGEE. This chain's CDR3 is CASSLGTSGRNEQFF. The CDR3 region has the DNA TGTGCCAGCAGCCTGGGGACTAGCGGGAGAAATGAGCAGTTCTTC.